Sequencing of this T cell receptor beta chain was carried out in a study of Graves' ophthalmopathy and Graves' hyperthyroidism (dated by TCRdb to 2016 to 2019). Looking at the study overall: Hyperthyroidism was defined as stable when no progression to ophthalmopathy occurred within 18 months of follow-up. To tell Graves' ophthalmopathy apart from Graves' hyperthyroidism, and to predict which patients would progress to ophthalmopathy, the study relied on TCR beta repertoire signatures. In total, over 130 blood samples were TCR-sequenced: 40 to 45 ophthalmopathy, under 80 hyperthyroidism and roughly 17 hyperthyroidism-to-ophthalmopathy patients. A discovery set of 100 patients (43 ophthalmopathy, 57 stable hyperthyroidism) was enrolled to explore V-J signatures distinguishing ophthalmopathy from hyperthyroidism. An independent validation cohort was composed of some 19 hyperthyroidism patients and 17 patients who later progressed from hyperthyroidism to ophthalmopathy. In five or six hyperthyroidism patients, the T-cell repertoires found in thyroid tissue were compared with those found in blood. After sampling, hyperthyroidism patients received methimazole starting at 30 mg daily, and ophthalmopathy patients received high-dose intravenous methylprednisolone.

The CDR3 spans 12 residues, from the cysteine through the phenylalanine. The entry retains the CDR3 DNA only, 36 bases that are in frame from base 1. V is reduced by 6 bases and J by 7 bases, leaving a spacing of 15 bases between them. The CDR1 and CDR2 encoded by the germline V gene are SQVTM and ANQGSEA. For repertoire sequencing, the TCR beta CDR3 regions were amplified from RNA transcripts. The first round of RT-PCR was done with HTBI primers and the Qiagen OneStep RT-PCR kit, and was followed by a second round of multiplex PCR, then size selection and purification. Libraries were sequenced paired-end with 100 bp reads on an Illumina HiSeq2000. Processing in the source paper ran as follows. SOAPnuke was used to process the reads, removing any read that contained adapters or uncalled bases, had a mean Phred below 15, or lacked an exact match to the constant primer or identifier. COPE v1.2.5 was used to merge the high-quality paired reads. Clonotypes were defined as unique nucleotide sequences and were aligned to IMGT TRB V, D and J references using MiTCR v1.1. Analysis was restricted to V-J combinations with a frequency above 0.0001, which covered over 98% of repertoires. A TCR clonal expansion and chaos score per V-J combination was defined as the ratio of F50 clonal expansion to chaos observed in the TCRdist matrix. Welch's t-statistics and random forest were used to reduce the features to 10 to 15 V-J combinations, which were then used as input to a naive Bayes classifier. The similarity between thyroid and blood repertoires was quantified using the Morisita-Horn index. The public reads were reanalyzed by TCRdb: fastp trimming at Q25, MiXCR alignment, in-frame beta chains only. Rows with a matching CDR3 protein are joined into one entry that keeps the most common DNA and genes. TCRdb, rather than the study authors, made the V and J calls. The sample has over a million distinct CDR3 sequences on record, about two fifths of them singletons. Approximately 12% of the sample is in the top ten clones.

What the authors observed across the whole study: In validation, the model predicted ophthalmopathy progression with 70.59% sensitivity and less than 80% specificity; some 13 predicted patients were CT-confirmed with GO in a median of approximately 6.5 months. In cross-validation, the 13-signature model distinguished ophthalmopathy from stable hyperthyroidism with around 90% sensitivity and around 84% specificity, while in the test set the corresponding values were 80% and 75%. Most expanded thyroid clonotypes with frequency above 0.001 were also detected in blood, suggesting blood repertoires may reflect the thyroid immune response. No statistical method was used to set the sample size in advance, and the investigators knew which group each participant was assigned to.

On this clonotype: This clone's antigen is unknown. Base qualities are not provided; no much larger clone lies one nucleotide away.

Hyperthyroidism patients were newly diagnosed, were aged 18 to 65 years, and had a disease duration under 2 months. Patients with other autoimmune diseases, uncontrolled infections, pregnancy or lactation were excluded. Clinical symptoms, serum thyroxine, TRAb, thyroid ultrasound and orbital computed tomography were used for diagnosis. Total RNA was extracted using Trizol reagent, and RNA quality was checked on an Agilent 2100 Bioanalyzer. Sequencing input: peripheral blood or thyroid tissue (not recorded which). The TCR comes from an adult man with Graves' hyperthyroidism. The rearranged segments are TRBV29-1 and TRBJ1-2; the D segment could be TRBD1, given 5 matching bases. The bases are TGCAGCGTAAGAACCGGGGCCATTGGCTACACCTTC. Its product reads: CSVRTGAIGYTF.